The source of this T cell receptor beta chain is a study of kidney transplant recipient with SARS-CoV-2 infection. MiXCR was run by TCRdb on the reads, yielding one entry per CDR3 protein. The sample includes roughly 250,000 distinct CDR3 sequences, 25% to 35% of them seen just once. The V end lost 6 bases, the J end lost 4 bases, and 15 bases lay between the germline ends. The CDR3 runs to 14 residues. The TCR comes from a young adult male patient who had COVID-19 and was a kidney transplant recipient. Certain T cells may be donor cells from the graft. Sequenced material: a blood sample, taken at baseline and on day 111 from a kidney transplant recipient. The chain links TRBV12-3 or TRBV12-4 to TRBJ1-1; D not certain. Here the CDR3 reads CASSHGVVGTEAFF. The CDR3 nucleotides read TGTGCCAGCAGCCACGGAGTTGTCGGCACTGAAGCTTTCTTT.